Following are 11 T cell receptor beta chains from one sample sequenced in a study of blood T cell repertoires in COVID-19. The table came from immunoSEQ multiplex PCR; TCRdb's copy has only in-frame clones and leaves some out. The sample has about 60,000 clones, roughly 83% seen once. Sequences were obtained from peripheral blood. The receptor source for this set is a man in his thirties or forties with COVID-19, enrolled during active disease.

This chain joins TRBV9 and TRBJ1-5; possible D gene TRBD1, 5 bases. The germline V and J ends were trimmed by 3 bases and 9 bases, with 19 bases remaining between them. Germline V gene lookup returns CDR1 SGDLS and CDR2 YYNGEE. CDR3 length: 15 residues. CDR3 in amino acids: CASSATPGAETPQHF. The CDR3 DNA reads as TGTGCCAGCAGCGCCACCCCTGGGGCCGAAACGCCCCAGCATTTT.

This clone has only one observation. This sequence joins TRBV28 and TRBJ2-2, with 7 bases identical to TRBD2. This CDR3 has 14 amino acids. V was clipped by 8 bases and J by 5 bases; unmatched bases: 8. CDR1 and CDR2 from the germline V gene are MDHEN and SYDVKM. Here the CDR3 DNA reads TGTGCCAGCCGCCGGGGAGGGTCGACCGGGGAGCTGTTTTTT. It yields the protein CASRRGGSTGELFF.

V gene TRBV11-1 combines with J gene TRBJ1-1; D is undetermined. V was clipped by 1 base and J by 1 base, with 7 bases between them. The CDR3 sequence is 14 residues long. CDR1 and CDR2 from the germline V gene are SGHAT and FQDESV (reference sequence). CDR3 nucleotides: TGTGCCAGCAGCTTAGGCGGCGGGAACACTGAAGCTTTCTTT. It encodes CASSLGGGNTEAFF.

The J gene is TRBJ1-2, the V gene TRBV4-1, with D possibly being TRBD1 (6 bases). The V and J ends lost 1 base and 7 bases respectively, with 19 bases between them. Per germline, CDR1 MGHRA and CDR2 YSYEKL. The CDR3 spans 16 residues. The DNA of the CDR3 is TGCGCCAGCAGCCAAGTTCGGGTCAACAGGGAGGGTGGCTACACCTTC. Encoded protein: CASSQVRVNREGGYTF.

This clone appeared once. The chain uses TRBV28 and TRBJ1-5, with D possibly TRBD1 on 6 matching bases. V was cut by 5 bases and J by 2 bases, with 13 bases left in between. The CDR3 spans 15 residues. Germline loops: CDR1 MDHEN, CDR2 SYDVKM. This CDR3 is CASSPRYRGNQPQHF. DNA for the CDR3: TGTGCCAGCAGTCCACGCTACAGGGGCAATCAGCCCCAGCATTTT.

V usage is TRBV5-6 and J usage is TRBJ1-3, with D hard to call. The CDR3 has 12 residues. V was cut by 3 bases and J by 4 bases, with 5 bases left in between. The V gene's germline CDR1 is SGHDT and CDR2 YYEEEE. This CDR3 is CASSYSGNTIYF. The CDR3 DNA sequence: TGTGCCAGCAGCTACAGCGGAAACACCATATATTTT.

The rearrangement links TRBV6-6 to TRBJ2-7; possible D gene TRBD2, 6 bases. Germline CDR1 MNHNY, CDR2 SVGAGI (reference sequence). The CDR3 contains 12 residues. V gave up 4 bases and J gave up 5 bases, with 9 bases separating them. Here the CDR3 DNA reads TGTGCCAGCAGTTTATCGGGAGACGAGCAGTACTTC. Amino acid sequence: CASSLSGDEQYF.

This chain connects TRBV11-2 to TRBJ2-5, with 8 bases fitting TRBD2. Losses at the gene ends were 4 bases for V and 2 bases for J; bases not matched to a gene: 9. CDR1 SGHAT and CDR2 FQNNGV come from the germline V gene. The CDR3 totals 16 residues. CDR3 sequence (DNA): TGTGCCAGCAGCTCGGGAACGAGCGGGGGACAAGAGACCCAGTACTTC. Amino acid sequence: CASSSGTSGGQETQYF.

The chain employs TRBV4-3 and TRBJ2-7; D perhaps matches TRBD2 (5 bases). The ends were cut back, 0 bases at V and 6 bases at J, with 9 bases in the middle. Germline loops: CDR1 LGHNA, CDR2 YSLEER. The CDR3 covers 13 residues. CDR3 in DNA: TGCGCCAGCAGCCAAGACGGGGTTTCCGAGCAGTACTTC. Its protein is CASSQDGVSEQYF.

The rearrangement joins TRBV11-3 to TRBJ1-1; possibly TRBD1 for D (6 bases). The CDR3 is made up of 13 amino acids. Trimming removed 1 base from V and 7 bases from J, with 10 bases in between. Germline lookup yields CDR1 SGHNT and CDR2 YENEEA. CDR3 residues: CASSLGRGREAFF. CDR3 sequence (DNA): TGTGCCAGCAGCTTAGGCAGGGGACGTGAAGCTTTCTTT.

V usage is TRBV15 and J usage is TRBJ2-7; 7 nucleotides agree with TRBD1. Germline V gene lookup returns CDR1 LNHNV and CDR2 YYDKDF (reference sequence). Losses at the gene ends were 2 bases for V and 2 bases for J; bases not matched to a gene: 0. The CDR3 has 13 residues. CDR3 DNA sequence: TGTGCCACCAGCAGACAGGGGGCCTACGAGCAGTACTTC. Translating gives CATSRQGAYEQYF.